The next 14 T cell receptor beta chains were all read from a single sample in a study of chemoradiotherapy in HPV16-positive cancers. The assay was immunoSEQ multiplex PCR, and TCRdb's table has in-frame clones only and misses some. The sample includes tens of thousands of clones, approximately 84% seen only once; the top ten take roughly 4.5%. Sequences were derived from blood, sampled from a patient who underwent chemoradiotherapy. The source of these receptors is a human donor with HPV-associated anogenital cancer.

This clone was counted a single time. The chain uses TRBV19 and TRBJ1-1; TRBD1 might be the D (6 bases). V was pared by 8 bases and J by 9 bases, with 22 bases between. This CDR3 spans 14 amino acids. CDR1 is LNHDA, CDR2 SQIVND, per germline (reference sequence). The CDR3 loop is CASATIGGQPKAFF. The CDR3 DNA is TGTGCCAGTGCCACCATTGGAGGACAGCCTAAAGCTTTCTTT.

This chain uses TRBV25-1 with TRBJ2-1; D unclear. Germline loops: CDR1 MGHDK, CDR2 SYGVNS. CDR3 size: 16 residues. The V and J ends lost 10 bases and 0 bases respectively, with 19 bases between them. The CDR3, as DNA: TGTGCCACCTCGGACGCTCAACCGAGCTCCTACAATGAGCAGTTCTTC. Amino acids: CATSDAQPSSYNEQFF. Combining the CDR3 with reference TRBV25-1 and TRBJ2-1 gives the whole variable domain EADIYQTPRYLVIGTGKKITLECSQTMGHDKMYWYQQDPGMELHLIHYSYGVNSTEKGDLSSESTVSRIRTEHFPLTLESARPSHTSQYLCATSDAQPSSYNEQFFGPGTRLTVL.

This rearrangement joins TRBV4-1 to TRBJ2-7; D perhaps matches TRBD2 (5 bases). Germline lookup yields CDR1 MGHRA and CDR2 YSYEKL. V shed 4 bases and J shed 2 bases, with 12 bases lying between them. The CDR3 has 14 residues. CDR3 sequence reads: CASSPTGGTYEQYV. For the CDR3, the DNA is TGCGCCAGCAGCCCGACCGGAGGAACCTACGAGCAGTACGTC.

Here the CDR3 reads CASSSWTLARGVDTQYF. CDR3 DNA: TGTGCCAGCAGCTCCTGGACTCTAGCGAGGGGAGTAGATACGCAGTATTTT. This chain connects TRBV13 to TRBJ2-3; possibly TRBD2 for D (6 bases). Germline CDR1 and CDR2: PRHDT and FYEKMQ (reference sequence). Trimming removed 4 bases from V and 5 bases from J, with 22 bases in between. The CDR3 has 17 residues. Complete variable domain (other parts from reference TRBV13 and TRBJ2-3): AAGVIQSPRHLIKEKRETATLKCYPIPRHDTVYWYQQGPGQDPQFLISFYEKMQSDKGSIPDRFSAQQFSDYHSELNMSSLELGDSALYFCASSSWTLARGVDTQYFGPGTRLTVL.

Note on this clone: The junction does not match germline at one end; this may be a read error. The chain recombines TRBV7-7 with TRBJ2-3, with 9 nucleotides matching TRBD2. The germline gives CDR1 SSHAT, CDR2 FNYEAQ (reference sequence). The CDR3 spans 15 residues. The CDR3 DNA sequence: TGTGCTAGCAGCTCGGGGACTAGCAGGACAGATACGCAGTATTTT. The encoded protein is CASSSGTSRTDTQYF.

The chain employs TRBV7-2 and TRBJ2-1; D is unclear. The V and J ends lost 5 bases and 9 bases respectively, with 11 bases between them. The CDR3 covers 12 residues. CDR1 is SGHTA, CDR2 FQGNSA, per germline. The CDR3 region is CASSTQWLEQFF. CDR3 DNA sequence: TGTGCCAGCAGCACCCAATGGCTTGAGCAGTTCTTC.

V usage is TRBV19 and J usage is TRBJ2-6, with D unclear. The CDR3 has 13 amino acids. CDR1 and CDR2 (germline): LNHDA, SQIVND (reference sequence). V lost 3 bases and J lost 5, with 5 bases in between. The CDR3 loop reads CASSMLRANVLTF. Here the CDR3 DNA reads TGTGCCAGTAGTATGCTCAGGGCCAACGTCCTGACTTTC.

Only one count was recorded for this clone. This chain links TRBV4-3 with TRBJ1-2; tentatively, D is TRBD1 (5 bases). The V gene's germline CDR1 is LGHNA and CDR2 YSLEER. The CDR3 loop spans 13 amino acids. The V end was cut by 4 bases, the J end by 8 bases, with 14 bases between. The CDR3 nucleotides read TGCGCCAGCAGCCTAGGAGGGACGGGCGGCTACACCTTC. It specifies CASSLGGTGGYTF.

The chain recombines TRBV25-1 with TRBJ1-2; TRBD1 aligns across 10 bases. V shed 2 bases and J 4 bases; nucleotides not matched to a gene: 4. The CDR3 is 15 residues long. CDR1 and CDR2 (germline): MGHDK, SYGVNS. For the CDR3, the DNA is TGTGCCAGCAGTGAAGGGGGGACAGGGGTCTATGGCTACACCTTC. Protein product: CASSEGGTGVYGYTF.

This clone is categorized as medium-sized. This chain links TRBV4-2 with TRBJ2-3, with 14 bases identical to TRBD2. Germline V gene sequence: CDR1 LGHNA, CDR2 YNFKEQ. This CDR3 region has 16 residues. V lost 1 base to trimming and J lost 4 bases; unmatched junction nucleotides: 1. The CDR3: CASSQGLAGGPDTQYF. The CDR3 DNA reads as TGTGCCAGCAGCCAAGGACTAGCGGGGGGGCCAGATACGCAGTATTTT.

In its sample, this clone was seen once. The rearrangement uses TRBV11-3 and TRBJ2-3, with TRBD2 identical over 12 bases. The CDR3 spans 16 residues. Trimming removed 5 bases from V and 0 bases from J; junction bases left unmatched: 3. Germline V gene lookup returns CDR1 SGHNT and CDR2 YENEEA. CDR3 region: CASSLGTSGSTDTQYF. The CDR3 DNA reads as TGTGCCAGCAGCCTCGGGACTAGCGGGAGCACAGATACGCAGTATTTT.

The V gene is TRBV5-6, the J gene TRBJ1-6; D not resolved. The CDR3 has 14 amino acids. CDR1 and CDR2 from the germline V gene are SGHDT and YYEEEE. V lost 4 bases to trimming and J lost 11 bases, with 16 bases between them. DNA for the CDR3: TGTGCCAGCAGCGGAATTAGGCAGCGGACACCCCTCCACTTT. This codes for CASSGIRQRTPLHF.

In DNA form, the CDR3 reads TGTGCCAGCAGCTTAGTATCCCGCCAGCCCCAGCATTTT. It specifies CASSLVSRQPQHF. This chain joins TRBV7-2 and TRBJ1-5; D remains unclear. The CDR3 loop spans 13 amino acids. The V end lost 1 base, the J end lost 7 bases, and 8 bases lay between the germline ends. Germline-derived CDR1 and CDR2 are SGHTA and FQGNSA.

This rearrangement joins TRBV5-1 to TRBJ1-2; 8 bases align to TRBD1. From germline, CDR1 is SGHRS and CDR2 YFSETQ. The CDR3 has 12 amino acids. With 0 bases clipped from V and 10 bases from J, the junction kept 2 bases outside the gene matches. CDR3 DNA sequence: TGCGCCAGCAGCTTGGGACAGGGGTTCTACACCTTC. This encodes CASSLGQGFYTF.